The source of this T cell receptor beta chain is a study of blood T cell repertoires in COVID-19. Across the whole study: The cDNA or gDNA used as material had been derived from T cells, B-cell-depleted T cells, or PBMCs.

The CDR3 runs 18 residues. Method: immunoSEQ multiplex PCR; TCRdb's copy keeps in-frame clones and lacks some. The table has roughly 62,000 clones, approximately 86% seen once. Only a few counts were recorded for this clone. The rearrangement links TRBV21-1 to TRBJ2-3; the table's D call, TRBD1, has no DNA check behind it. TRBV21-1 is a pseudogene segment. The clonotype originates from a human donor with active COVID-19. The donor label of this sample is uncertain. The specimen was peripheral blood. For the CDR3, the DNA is TGTGCCAGCAGCAAATCCCACGGACAGGGACTACACACAGATACGCAGTATTTT. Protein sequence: CASSKSHGQGLHTDTQYF.